A single sample is the source of the 9 T cell receptor beta chains below, sequenced in a study of post-analysis software for immune sequencing data. Regarding the study as a whole: There were a few TRBV segments more frequent in patients than controls, and TRBV5-6, TRBV5-1 and TRBV20-1 were among them.

cDNA libraries of TCR beta carried unique molecular identifiers. TCRdb re-analysed the PCR reads in MiXCR, keeping a single row per CDR3 protein. The data show under 200,000 distinct CDR3 sequences, with about 30% seen just once and 3% to 3.5% held by the top ten. Their target antigens are unknown. The sequenced material came from blood. These receptors originate from a girl aged 2 to 17 with multiple sclerosis.

The chain employs TRBV6-5 and TRBJ2-7; TRBD2 matches at 7 bases. Trimming took 7 bases from V and 3 from J; bases not matched to a gene: 6. Germline loops: CDR1 MNHEY, CDR2 SVGAGI. The CDR3 contains 13 residues. In DNA, the CDR3 is TGTGCCAGCAAGCGGACTAGAAACTACGAGCAGTACTTC. Amino acids: CASKRTRNYEQYF.

The chain joins TRBV3-1 to TRBJ1-1; 7 bases are shared with TRBD1. Germline-derived CDR1 and CDR2 are LGHDT and YNNKEL (reference sequence). The CDR3 length is 14 residues. Trimming took 4 bases from V and 4 from J; bases not matched to a gene: 6. In DNA form, the CDR3 reads TGTGCCAGCAGCCTAACCACAGGGGTCACTGAAGCTTTCTTT. Translating gives CASSLTTGVTEAFF.

This clonotype appeared a few times. A much larger clonotype is one base distant, so this may be a read error. The rearrangement uses TRBV5-1 and TRBJ2-1; 9 bases match TRBD2. Looked up from germline, CDR1 is SGHRS and CDR2 is YFSETQ. The CDR3 is 16 residues long. CDR3 amino acids: CASSSRGSGGSNEQCF. The DNA for the CDR3 is TGCGCCAGCAGCTCCCGGGGTAGCGGGGGTTCCAATGAGCAGTGCTTC.

This clonotype qualifies as medium-sized. The rearrangement joins TRBV20-1 to TRBJ2-5, with D possibly being TRBD2 (6 bases). The V gene lost 0 bases and the J gene lost 2 bases, with 19 bases spanning the gap. The CDR3 sequence is 17 residues long. CDR1 DFQATT and CDR2 SNEGSKA come from the germline V gene (reference sequence). DNA for the CDR3: TGCAGTGCTAGAGATTTCGGGGCTAGCGTTTCACAAGAGACCCAGTACTTC. Its translation is CSARDFGASVSQETQYF.

Here the CDR3 reads CASSVGDIQYF. The CDR3 DNA reads as TGTGCCAGCAGCGTGGGGGACATTCAGTACTTC. The rearrangement joins TRBV28 to TRBJ2-4; the D call may be TRBD1 or TRBD2 (5 bases each). V lost 6 bases, J lost 8 bases, and 8 bases lay in between. The CDR3 runs to 11 residues. Per germline, CDR1 MDHEN and CDR2 SYDVKM.

V and J are TRBV4-1 and TRBJ2-4; perhaps TRBD2 as D (6 bases). TRBJ2-7 explains the end of the DNA better; the J call may be wrong. The CDR3 spans 14 residues. Germline V CDR1 and CDR2: MGHRA, YSYEKL. The CDR3 here is CASSLAGLDYEQYF. The CDR3, as DNA: TGCGCCAGCAGCCTCGCGGGACTCGATTACGAGCAGTACTTC.

The chain is built from TRBV5-4 and TRBJ2-2, with TRBD1 matching over 9 bases. V shed 2 bases and J 7 bases; nucleotides not matched to a gene: 6. Per germline, CDR1 SGHNT and CDR2 YYREEE (reference sequence). The length of the CDR3 is 15 residues. CDR3 sequence reads: CASSFPGQGVGELFF. The CDR3 DNA is TGTGCCAGCAGCTTTCCGGGACAGGGAGTCGGGGAGCTGTTTTTT.

This clonotype was seen many times. The chain carries TRBV5-1 and TRBJ2-7; TRBD1 matches at 8 bases. From germline, CDR1 is SGHRS and CDR2 YFSETQ. J was trimmed by 0 bases and V by 4 bases; bases with no gene match: 6. This CDR3 has 15 residues. The CDR3 sequence: CASSPGDRPSYEQYF. In DNA, the CDR3 is TGCGCCAGCAGCCCGGGGGACAGGCCCTCCTACGAGCAGTACTTC.

This chain joins TRBV29-1 and TRBJ1-1; D gene uncertain. Germline values: CDR1 SQVTM, CDR2 ANQGSEA. Trimming removed 3 bases from V and 0 bases from J, with 8 bases in between. The CDR3 covers 13 residues. The CDR3 protein is CSVEQTLNTEAFF. The CDR3 DNA is TGCAGCGTTGAGCAGACCTTGAACACTGAAGCTTTCTTT.